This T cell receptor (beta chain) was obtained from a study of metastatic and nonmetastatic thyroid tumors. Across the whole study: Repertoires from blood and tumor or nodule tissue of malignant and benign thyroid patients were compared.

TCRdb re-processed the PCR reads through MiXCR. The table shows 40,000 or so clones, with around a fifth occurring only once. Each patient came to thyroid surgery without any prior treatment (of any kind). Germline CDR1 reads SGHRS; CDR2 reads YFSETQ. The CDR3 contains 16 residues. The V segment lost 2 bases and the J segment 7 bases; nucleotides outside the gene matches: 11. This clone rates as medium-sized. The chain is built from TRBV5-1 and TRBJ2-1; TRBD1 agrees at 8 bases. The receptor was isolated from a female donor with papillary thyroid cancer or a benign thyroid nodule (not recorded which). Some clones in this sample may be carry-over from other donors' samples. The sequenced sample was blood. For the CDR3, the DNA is TGCGCCAGCAGCTTTCACCCGGGACAGGCCGATAATGAGCAGTTCTTC. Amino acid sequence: CASSFHPGQADNEQFF.